The 17 T cell receptor beta chains in this list originate from one sample, sequenced in a study of T cell changes during pregnancy in multiple sclerosis. Some clones are missing from TCRdb's copy, which holds only in-frame ones; the method was immunoSEQ multiplex PCR. The table includes tens of thousands of clones, about 89% detected once. Sequenced material: CD4+ T cells from peripheral blood mononuclear cells, taken in the first trimester of pregnancy. These receptors were taken from a female donor with multiple sclerosis, enrolled in a pregnancy study.

The V gene is TRBV5-1, the J gene TRBJ2-3; maybe TRBD1 (5 bases). There are 13 residues in the CDR3. Between the trimmed V and J ends, which lost 0 bases and 6 bases, there was a span of 8 bases. CDR1 SGHRS and CDR2 YFSETQ come from the germline V gene. The CDR3 nucleotides read TGCGCCAGCAGCTTGGGGTGGGGCGATACGCAGTATTTT. This codes for CASSLGWGDTQYF.

The chain is built from TRBV5-1 and TRBJ2-3; TRBD2 aligns across 8 bases. Germline V gives CDR1 SGHRS, CDR2 YFSETQ. The CDR3 contains 16 residues. J lost 4 bases, V lost 3 bases, and 10 bases had no gene match. DNA for the CDR3: TGCGCCAGCAGCTCTTTGGAGCGGGAGTCGGCAGATACGCAGTATTTT. Its translation: CASSSLERESADTQYF.

The chain links TRBV30 to TRBJ1-5, with 9 bases aligning to TRBD1. Germline V gene sequence: CDR1 GTSNPN, CDR2 SVGIG (reference sequence). This CDR3 region has 17 residues. V lost 2 bases and J lost 1; bases outside the gene matches: 9. In nucleotides, the CDR3 is TGTGCCTGGAGTCCCGGACTAGGGACAGGGAGCAATCAGCCCCAGCATTTT. Translated: CAWSPGLGTGSNQPQHF.

This rearrangement joins TRBV5-1 to TRBJ1-2, with unresolved D. Germline CDR1 reads SGHRS; CDR2 reads YFSETQ. V gave up 1 base and J gave up 4 bases, with 11 bases separating them. CDR3 length equals 14 residues. Here the CDR3 reads CASSLIPESYGYTF. The CDR3 region has the DNA TGCGCCAGCAGCTTGATCCCGGAGTCCTATGGCTACACCTTC.

The genes are TRBV9 and TRBJ1-1; D remains unclear. The germline gives CDR1 SGDLS, CDR2 YYNGEE. The CDR3 is 14 amino acids. The germline V and J ends were trimmed by 4 bases and 6 bases, with 16 bases remaining between them. The DNA for the CDR3 is TGTGCCAGCAGCCCCCCCGTGTCCTCGGCTGAAGCTTTCTTT. This encodes CASSPPVSSAEAFF.

The gene calls are TRBV6-1 and TRBJ2-7; unclear D gene. This CDR3 is built from 14 residues. Germline V gene sequence: CDR1 MNHNS, CDR2 SASEGT. The germline V and J ends were trimmed by 2 bases and 1 base, with 9 bases remaining between them. CDR3 nucleotides: TGTGCCAGCAGTGAACAAAGGAGATCCTACGAGCAGTACTTC. Protein: CASSEQRRSYEQYF.

The V and J genes are TRBV11-2 and TRBJ1-2, with TRBD1 matching 7 bases. V gave up 2 bases and J gave up 0 bases; unmatched junction bases: 9. Germline V gene sequence: CDR1 SGHAT, CDR2 FQNNGV. This CDR3 contains 17 residues. The CDR3 protein is CASSLIKGGTANYGYTF. The CDR3 DNA reads TGTGCCAGCAGCTTAATAAAAGGGGGGACAGCTAACTATGGCTACACCTTC.

The chain has TRBV10-3 and TRBJ2-1; 9 nucleotides align to TRBD2. V trimming: 0 bases; J trimming: 9 bases; junction bases outside the gene matches: 6. This CDR3 region has 15 residues. Germline CDR1 is ENHRY and CDR2 is SYGVKD. The CDR3, as DNA: TGTGCCATCAGTGAGTCTGGACTAGCGCTAAGTGAGCAGTTCTTC. Its translation is CAISESGLALSEQFF.

The chain links TRBV27 to TRBJ2-1, with TRBD1 as a possible D gene (6 bases). Germline V gene lookup returns CDR1 MNHEY and CDR2 SMNVEV (reference sequence). Between the trimmed V and J ends, which lost 3 bases and 10 bases, there was a span of 10 bases. The CDR3 spans 12 residues. CDR3 coding DNA: TGTGCCAGCAGTTTCAGGGGCGGCGAGCAGTTCTTC. This codes for CASSFRGGEQFF.

The chain uses TRBV23-1 and TRBJ2-1, with 7 bases that match TRBD1. TRBV23-1 is noted as an ORF with a role that remains uncertain. The CDR3 spans 15 residues. V lost 8 bases and J lost 0; bases outside the gene matches: 7. CDR3 in DNA: TGCGCCAGCCCCCCACAGGGGAGCTCCTACAATGAGCAGTTCTTC. It yields the protein CASPPQGSSYNEQFF.

The J gene is TRBJ2-7, the V gene TRBV5-4; 10 bases align to TRBD2. Germline V lookup: CDR1 SGHNT, CDR2 YYREEE (reference sequence). CDR3 length: 15 residues. V lost 0 bases to trimming and J lost 5 bases; unmatched junction nucleotides: 5. CDR3 in DNA: TGTGCCAGCAGCTTGGACCTAGCGGGAGAGAACGAGCAGTACTTC. It specifies CASSLDLAGENEQYF.

The chain employs TRBV7-9 and TRBJ1-2; perhaps TRBD1 as D (5 bases). CDR1 is SEHNR and CDR2 is FQNEAQ in the germline V gene (reference sequence). CDR3 length equals 14 residues. V dropped 6 bases and J dropped 4 bases, with 15 bases sitting between them. The CDR3 DNA follows: TGTGCCAGCAGTCCAACGACAGCCATCTATGGCTACACCTTC. Its protein is CASSPTTAIYGYTF.

V usage is TRBV7-9 and J usage is TRBJ2-2; 8 bases agree with TRBD2. J was trimmed by 1 base and V by 4 bases; bases with no gene match: 14. The CDR3 covers 19 residues. Germline V gene data show CDR1 as SEHNR and CDR2 as FQNEAQ (reference sequence). In DNA, the CDR3 is TGTGCCAGCAGCTCGCCCCCAGTGGGAACTAGCGGGAACACCGGGGAGCTGTTTTTT. Translating gives CASSSPPVGTSGNTGELFF.

This chain connects TRBV15 to TRBJ1-2; D may be TRBD1 (6 bases). This CDR3 spans 15 amino acids. CDR1 LNHNV and CDR2 YYDKDF come from the germline V gene (reference sequence). V lost 0 bases to trimming and J lost 6 bases, with 14 bases between them. DNA of the CDR3: TGTGCCACCAGCAGAGATACAGGGATTGCTGATGGCTACACCTTC. This sequence encodes CATSRDTGIADGYTF. Together with reference TRBV15 and TRBJ1-2, the CDR3 gives the full variable domain: DAMVIQNPRYQVTQFGKPVTLSCSQTLNHNVMYWYQQKSSQAPKLLFHYYDKDFNNEADTPDNFQSRRPNTSFCFLDIRSPGLGDTAMYLCATSRDTGIADGYTFGSGTRLTVV.

This chain joins TRBV11-2 and TRBJ2-1, with 7 bases aligning to TRBD1. V shed 3 bases and J 8 bases; nucleotides not matched to a gene: 10. Germline V gives CDR1 SGHAT, CDR2 FQNNGV. This CDR3 contains 15 residues. CDR3 sequence (DNA): TGTGCCAGCAGCTTCGGACCGAGACAGGGTTATGAGCAGTTCTTC. It encodes CASSFGPRQGYEQFF.

The chain links TRBV6-5 to TRBJ1-2; possibly TRBD1 for D (6 bases). This CDR3 region has 14 residues. The germline V gene has CDR1 MNHEY and CDR2 SVGAGI. Trimming removed 6 bases from V and 4 bases from J, with 15 bases in between. As DNA, the CDR3 is TGTGCCAGCAGGGGGGCGGGAGTTTCCTATGGCTACACCTTC. Its protein product is CASRGAGVSYGYTF.

The chain employs TRBV5-4 and TRBJ1-1, with 7 positions matching TRBD1. V was clipped by 4 bases and J by 4 bases; unmatched bases: 7. CDR3 length: 14 amino acids. From germline, CDR1 is SGHNT and CDR2 YYREEE (reference sequence). The CDR3 region is CASSIGQEITEAFF. The CDR3 coding sequence is TGTGCCAGCAGCATTGGACAGGAGATCACTGAAGCTTTCTTT. The complete variable domain, with remaining parts taken from reference TRBV5-4 and TRBJ1-1, reads ETGVTQSPTHLIKTRGQQVTLRCSSQSGHNTVSWYQQALGQGPQFIFQYYREEENGRGNFPPRFSGLQFPNYSSELNVNALELDDSALYLCASSIGQEITEAFFGQGTRLTVV.